These T cell receptor beta chains were read from a single sample in a study of sequential checkpoint blockade in melanoma. Assay used: immunoSEQ multiplex PCR; TCRdb lists only in-frame clones, some missing. Here the sample spans some 26,000 clones, 60% to 80% being singletons. This specimen was CD8+ T cells sorted from blood (inferred from file names), taken from a patient given nivolumab and ipilimumab in sequence. The source is a human donor with melanoma. CDR3s include the opening cysteine and the closing phenylalanine or tryptophan. The D gene is left open where the match is weak. Clone sizes are given selectively: once, few, many, or a class where the clone is expanded.

j_call clone_size d_call v_call cdr3_nt cdr3_aa
TRBJ1-4 - - TRBV7-9 TGTGCCAGCAACACAGGACCACCTAATGAAAAACTGTTTTTT CASNTGPPNEKLFF
TRBJ2-1 - - TRBV19 TGTGCCAGTGCCTCAAGGGGCACCTACAATGAGCAGTTCTTC CASASRGTYNEQFF
TRBJ2-1 - TRBD2 TRBV6-4 TGTGCCAGCAGTGACTCGATCGCGGGAGGTGATGAGCAGTTCTTC CASSDSIAGGDEQFF
TRBJ1-1 - TRBD1 TRBV7-3 TGTGCCAGCAGCTCCCACCAGGGGGCTGAAGCTTTCTTT CASSSHQGAEAFF
TRBJ2-7 - TRBD1 TRBV7-9 TGTGCCAGCAGCTCCTTGACAGGGCAGTCTCCCTACGAGCAGTACTTC CASSSLTGQSPYEQYF
TRBJ2-1 - - TRBV12-5 TGTGCTAGTGCCCTTGACACCTACAATGAGCAGTTCTTC CASALDTYNEQFF
TRBJ2-1 - TRBD2 TRBV7-6 TGTGCCAGCAGCTCCACTAGCGGGGGATGGGTAAATGAGCAGTTCTTC CASSSTSGGWVNEQFF
TRBJ2-2 few - TRBV15 TGTGCCACCAGCGGTAGAGCCTCGGGGAAAAGTCCCGGGGAGCTGTTTTTT CATSGRASGKSPGELFF
TRBJ1-2 few TRBD1 TRBV6-1 TGTGCCAGCAGTGAAGCGGAGGACAGGGTTATTGGCTACACCTTC CASSEAEDRVIGYTF
TRBJ1-1 - - TRBV11-2 TGTGCCAGCAGCTTTATGAACACTGAAGCTTTCTTT CASSFMNTEAFF
TRBJ2-7 once - TRBV12-5 TGTGCTAGTGGGCCAGAATCCTACGAGCAGTACTTC CASGPESYEQYF
TRBJ2-7 - TRBD1 TRBV9 TGTGCCAGCAGCCGCCAGGGACAGGGCTCGGCCGAGCAGTACTTC CASSRQGQGSAEQYF
TRBJ1-4 - - TRBV5-6 TGTGCCAGCAGTGTTAACGACTTCTCGGGTGAAAAACTGTTTTTT CASSVNDFSGEKLFF
TRBJ2-5 once TRBD1 TRBV7-9 TGTGCCAGCAGCTTCGGACAGGGGGCGTGGGAGACCCAGTACTTC CASSFGQGAWETQYF
TRBJ2-3 - - TRBV4-1 TGCGCCAGCAGCCAGGCCCGGGGCACAGATACGCAGTATTTT CASSQARGTDTQYF
TRBJ1-2 - - TRBV7-9 TGTGCCAGCAGCTTTAGTGTAGCAGCGAGAGGAGGGGGCTACACCTTC CASSFSVAARGGGYTF
TRBJ2-3 - TRBD2 TRBV9 TGTGCCAGCAGCGTAGCTTTGGCGGGAGGGCCAGGAGATACGCAGTATTTT CASSVALAGGPGDTQYF
TRBJ2-4 - - TRBV7-9 TGTGCCAGCAGTCGTGGGGAGGGGGACATTCAGTACTTC CASSRGEGDIQYF
TRBJ1-5 - - TRBV25-1 TGTGCCAGCACCCCACTGGGGGGTTTTAGGTGGGATCAGCCCCAGCATTTT CASTPLGGFRWDQPQHF
TRBJ2-3 - - TRBV7-6 TGTGCCAGCAGCCCAGGGCCAACAGATACGCAGTATTTT CASSPGPTDTQYF
TRBJ2-5 - TRBD1 TRBV7-9 TGTGCCAGCAGCTACCCCGGGACAGGGGAAGAGACCCAGTACTTC CASSYPGTGEETQYF
TRBJ2-2 - TRBD1 TRBV25-1 TGTGCCAGCCAGGGGGCTACTAACACCGGGGAGCTGTTTTTT CASQGATNTGELFF
TRBJ2-7 - - TRBV19 TGTGCCAGTGGAGGGGACAGAGTCTACGAGCAGTACTTC CASGGDRVYEQYF
TRBJ1-2 - TRBD1 TRBV5-5 TGTGCCAGCAACCACGGACAGGGGATGAACTATGGCTACACCTTC CASNHGQGMNYGYTF
TRBJ2-7 - TRBD1 TRBV4-2 TGTGCCAGCAGCCAGGGGACAGGGAGGGCCTACGAGCAGTACTTC CASSQGTGRAYEQYF
TRBJ1-4 few - TRBV4-3 TGCGCCAGCAGCCAAGAATCGGGGGCAACTAATGAAAAACTGTTTTTT CASSQESGATNEKLFF
TRBJ2-1 - - TRBV9 TGTGCCAGCAGCGTTGCGGACTCCTACAATGAGCAGTTCTTC CASSVADSYNEQFF
TRBJ2-1 - - TRBV29-1 TGCAGCGGCGACCGGGGGGCCACTGAGCAGTTCTTC CSGDRGATEQFF
TRBJ2-7 - TRBD1 TRBV4-2 TGTGCCAGCAGCCAAGCAGGGGGCCCTACCTACGAGCAGTACTTC CASSQAGGPTYEQYF
TRBJ2-1 - TRBD1 TRBV27 TGTGCCAGCAAGTCGAGACAGGGGAGCGATGAGCAGTTCTTC CASKSRQGSDEQFF
TRBJ1-3 - - TRBV7-8 TGTGCCAGCAGCTTATGGACAGAAAACTCTGGAAACACCATATATTTT CASSLWTENSGNTIYF
TRBJ1-6 - - TRBV28 TGTGCCAGCGGGAGAATGGGGTACAATTCACCCCTCCACTTT CASGRMGYNSPLHF
TRBJ2-7 - - TRBV19 TGTGCCAGTAGTATGTACACGGGGGACTACGAGCAGTACTTC CASSMYTGDYEQYF
TRBJ2-6 - - TRBV9 TGTGCCAGCAGCATAGGTTACTCTGGGGCCAACGTCCTGACTTTC CASSIGYSGANVLTF
TRBJ2-7 - TRBD1 TRBV19 TGTGCCAGTAGTATAGGAGGACAGGTCAACGAGCAGTACTTC CASSIGGQVNEQYF
TRBJ2-7 - - TRBV9 TGTGCCAGCGGTCCGGGTGGTCGGTACTTC CASGPGGRYF
TRBJ2-2 - - TRBV7-9 TGTGCCAGCAGCTTGAGTTCCGGGGAGCTGTTTTTT CASSLSSGELFF
TRBJ1-1 - - TRBV29-1 TGCAGCGGGGCCGTTACCGGCACTGAAGCTTTCTTT CSGAVTGTEAFF
TRBJ2-2 few TRBD2 TRBV28 TGTGCCAGCAGCACTAGCGGAAACACCGGGGAGCTGTTTTTT CASSTSGNTGELFF
TRBJ2-3 - - TRBV27 TGTGCCAGCAGTCCCTCCCCAGCGGGCACAGATACGCAGTATTTT CASSPSPAGTDTQYF
TRBJ2-2 - - TRBV9 TGTGCCAGCAGCGTACAGGGAACCGGGGAGCTGTTTTTT CASSVQGTGELFF
TRBJ2-7 - - TRBV4-1 TGCGCCAGCAGCCAAGAAGTCAGGAACTACGAGCAGTACTTC CASSQEVRNYEQYF
TRBJ1-1 - TRBD1 TRBV25-1 TGTGCCAGCAGTCAGGACAGGGGAGTTAACACTGAAGCTTTCTTT CASSQDRGVNTEAFF
TRBJ2-6 - - TRBV27 TGTGCCAGCAGTACCCTAATACAGGGCCCAAACTCTGGGGCCAACGTCCTGACTTTC CASSTLIQGPNSGANVLTF
TRBJ2-2 few TRBD2 TRBV4-3 TGCGCCAGCAGCCAAGCTGGGGGACTAAACACCGGGGAGCTGTTTTTT CASSQAGGLNTGELFF
TRBJ2-3 - - TRBV13 TGTGCCAGCAGTGGAGGGCTGGGCACAGATACGCAGTATTTT CASSGGLGTDTQYF
TRBJ1-5 - - TRBV4-2 TGTGCCAGCAGCCAGAACGACCTAGATCAGCCCCAGCATTTT CASSQNDLDQPQHF
TRBJ2-4 - - TRBV27 TGTGCCAGCAGTTTATCTAGATTAAACATTCAGTACTTC CASSLSRLNIQYF
TRBJ2-7 - TRBD2 TRBV28 TGTGCCAGCAGTTTACCCACAACTAGCGGGAGGAGCTCCTACGAGCAGTACTTC CASSLPTTSGRSSYEQYF
TRBJ1-2 - - TRBV6-5 TGTGCCAGCAGCAACCATGGGGGGGCTGGCTACACCTTC CASSNHGGAGYTF
TRBJ2-2 once - TRBV6-5 TGTGCCAGCAGACACATCCCGAACACCGGGGAGCTGTTTTTT CASRHIPNTGELFF
TRBJ1-1 few - TRBV7-6 TGTGCCAGCAGCTTTCAAGGGGTAGGAGGGCACACTGAAGCTTTCTTT CASSFQGVGGHTEAFF
TRBJ2-5 - - TRBV28 TGTGCCAGCAGTAGCGCGCCCCAAGAGACCCAGTACTTC CASSSAPQETQYF
TRBJ2-7 - - TRBV27 TGTGCCAGCAGTTTGACACGCGCAACCGAGCAGTACTTC CASSLTRATEQYF